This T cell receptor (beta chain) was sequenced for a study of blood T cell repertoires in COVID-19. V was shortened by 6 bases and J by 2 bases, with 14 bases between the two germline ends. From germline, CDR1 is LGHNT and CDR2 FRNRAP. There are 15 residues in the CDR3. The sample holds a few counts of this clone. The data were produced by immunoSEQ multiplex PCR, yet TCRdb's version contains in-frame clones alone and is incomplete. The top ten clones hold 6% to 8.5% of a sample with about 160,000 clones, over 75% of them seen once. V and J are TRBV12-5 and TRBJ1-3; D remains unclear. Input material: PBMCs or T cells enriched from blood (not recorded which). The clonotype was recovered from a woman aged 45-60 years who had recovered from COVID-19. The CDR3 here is CASGLFRNTGNTIYF. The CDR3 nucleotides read TGTGCTAGTGGCTTATTCAGGAATACTGGAAACACCATATATTTT. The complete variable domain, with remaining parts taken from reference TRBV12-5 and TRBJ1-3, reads DARVTQTPRHKVTEMGQEVTMRCQPILGHNTVFWYRQTMMQGLELLAYFRNRAPLDDSGMPKDRFSAEMPDATLATLKIQPSEPRDSAVYFCASGLFRNTGNTIYFGEGSWLTVV.